The clone carrying this T cell receptor beta chain was seen only a few times. The assay was immunoSEQ multiplex PCR, and TCRdb's table has in-frame clones only and misses some. The sample comprises some 99,000 clones, roughly 92% of which are singletons, and roughly 0.99% rests with the top ten. Trimming removed 0 bases at V and 1 base at J, with 10 bases between. This CDR3 has 15 amino acids. The germline CDR1 and CDR2 sequences are MNHEY and SMNVEV (reference sequence). These data belong to a study of T cell changes during pregnancy in multiple sclerosis. This clonotype was sampled from a female donor with multiple sclerosis, enrolled in a pregnancy study. The rearrangement joins TRBV27 to TRBJ2-7, with D hard to call. The sequenced sample was peripheral blood, obtained after pregnancy. The CDR3 bases are TGTGCCAGCAGTTTATCGGTCAGGTTATCCTACGAGCAGTACTTC. As protein: CASSLSVRLSYEQYF.